This T cell receptor beta chain was recovered during a study of beta chain features in type 1 diabetes. The study, taken as a whole, reports: When VDJ junctions were examined, type 1 diabetes patients showed fewer insertions and more deletions. All four CD4+ subsets of Type 1 diabetes patients contained TCRB CDR3s that were moderately but significantly shorter.

The CDR3 runs 12 residues. Germline values: CDR1 SQVTM, CDR2 ANQGSEA. Trimming left V 6 bases short and J 7 bases short, with 16 bases between. All of the isolated RNA was reverse transcribed, so expressed TCRB transcripts were sequenced. Roughly 3.4 million reads per sample on average were obtained from naive, central memory and regulatory T cell samples. The repertoire was sequenced with immunoSEQ multiplex PCR; TCRdb's copy has only in-frame clones and lacks some. This sample has about 740,000 clones, with about an eighth found just once. Of note for this clone: Its antigen is unidentified.

CD4+ cells of the naive, central memory, regulatory and stem cell-like memory types were sorted via CD45RO/CCR7/CD25/CD127/CD95/CD27. V is TRBV29-1 and J is TRBJ2-7; a weak D match, TRBD2 (7 bases). The sequenced material came from naive CD4+ T cells from blood. The source is a man between 18 and 35 years old with type 1 diabetes. CDR3 sequence (DNA): TGCAGCGTCCCGTTGGGAGGGGGTGAGCAGTACTTC. Amino acid sequence: CSVPLGGGEQYF.